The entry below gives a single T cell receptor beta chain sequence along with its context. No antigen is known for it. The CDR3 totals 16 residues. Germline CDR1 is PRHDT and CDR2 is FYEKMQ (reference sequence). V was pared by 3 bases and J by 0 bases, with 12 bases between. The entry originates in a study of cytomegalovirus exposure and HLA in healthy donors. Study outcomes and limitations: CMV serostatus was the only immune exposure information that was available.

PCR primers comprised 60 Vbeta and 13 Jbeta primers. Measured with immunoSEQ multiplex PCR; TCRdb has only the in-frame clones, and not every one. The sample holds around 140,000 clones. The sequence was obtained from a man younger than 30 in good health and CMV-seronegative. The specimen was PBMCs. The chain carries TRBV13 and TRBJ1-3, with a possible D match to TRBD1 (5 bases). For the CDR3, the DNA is TGTGCCAGCAGCTTTGAGGAGGGGCTCTCTGGAAACACCATATATTTT. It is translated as CASSFEEGLSGNTIYF.